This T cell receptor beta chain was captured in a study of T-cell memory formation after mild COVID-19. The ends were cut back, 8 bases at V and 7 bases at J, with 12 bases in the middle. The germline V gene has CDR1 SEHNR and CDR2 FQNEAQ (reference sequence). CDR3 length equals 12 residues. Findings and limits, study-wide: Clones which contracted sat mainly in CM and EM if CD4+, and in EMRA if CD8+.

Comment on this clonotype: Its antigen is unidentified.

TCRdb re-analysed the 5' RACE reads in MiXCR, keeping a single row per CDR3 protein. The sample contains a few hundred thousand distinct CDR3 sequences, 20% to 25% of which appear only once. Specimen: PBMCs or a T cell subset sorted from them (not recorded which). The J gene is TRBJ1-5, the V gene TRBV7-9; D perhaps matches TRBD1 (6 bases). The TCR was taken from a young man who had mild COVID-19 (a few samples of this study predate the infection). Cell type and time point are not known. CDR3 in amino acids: CASGRDIQPQHF. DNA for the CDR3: TGTGCCAGCGGTCGGGACATACAGCCCCAGCATTTT.